This note documents a single TCR beta chain sequence. Since a much larger clone is just one base distant, this may be a read error. The final CDR3 position lacks the conserved phenylalanine or tryptophan, pointing to a likely read error. This entry belongs to a study of spatial heterogeneity in lung cancer. Study information: The mean occurrence of each unique TCR and UMI combination in raw reads exceeded 9.5.

The CDR3 sequence is 13 residues long. Between the trimmed V and J ends, which lost 4 bases and 5 bases, there was a span of 11 bases. Germline values: CDR1 SGHDN, CDR2 FVKESK. The time point is: sample taken at primary tumor resection. Whole RNA came from tumor, nontumor lung or frozen PBMC and was sequenced without being sorted. TCRdb called the 5' RACE reads again in MiXCR, with one record for every CDR3 protein. This sample has about 18,000 distinct CDR3 sequences; under 20% occur once, and the top ten carry 11% to 15%. This receptor was taken from a male donor with early-stage non-small cell lung cancer. This specimen consisted of PBMCs, obtained at surgery. J is TRBJ2-5 and V is TRBV14; D possibly corresponds to TRBD2 (5 bases). CDR3 protein: CASSLAPQETQYS. The CDR3 region has the DNA TGTGCCAGCAGCCTAGCGCCTCAGGAGACCCAGTACTCC.